This T cell receptor beta chain was profiled in a study of blood T cell repertoires in COVID-19. Study-wide context: The study drew acute and convalescent COVID-19 samples from the United States, Italy and Spain.

In this sample, this clone turned up many times. The CDR3 consists of 15 residues. Deletions cut 1 base from V and 5 bases from J, with 14 bases between. The germline V gene has CDR1 SEHNR and CDR2 FQNEAQ (reference sequence). In terms of age and location, participants ranged from roughly 18 to 89 years and lived in fewer than 30 US areas. Participants were placed into cohorts based on the clinical history they reported. How the authors handled the data: Counts of nucleated cells, estimated from reference gene primer amplification, were obtained. Here immunoSEQ multiplex PCR was the method, and the copy in TCRdb shows in-frame clones only, minus some. That table gives V, J and clone size, and the DNA gave D and trimming. Among 150,000 to 200,000 clones listed, about 88% were seen once.

Material: PBMCs or T cells enriched from blood (not recorded which). The receptor comes from a middle-aged woman in a cohort exposed to, infected with or recovered from COVID-19 (not recorded which). The chain uses TRBV7-9 and TRBJ1-1; a possible D gene is TRBD1 (5 bases). The CDR3 bases are TGTGCCAGCAGCTTAGTGATAGCGGGACGGACTGAAGCTTTCTTT. Its protein product is CASSLVIAGRTEAFF.